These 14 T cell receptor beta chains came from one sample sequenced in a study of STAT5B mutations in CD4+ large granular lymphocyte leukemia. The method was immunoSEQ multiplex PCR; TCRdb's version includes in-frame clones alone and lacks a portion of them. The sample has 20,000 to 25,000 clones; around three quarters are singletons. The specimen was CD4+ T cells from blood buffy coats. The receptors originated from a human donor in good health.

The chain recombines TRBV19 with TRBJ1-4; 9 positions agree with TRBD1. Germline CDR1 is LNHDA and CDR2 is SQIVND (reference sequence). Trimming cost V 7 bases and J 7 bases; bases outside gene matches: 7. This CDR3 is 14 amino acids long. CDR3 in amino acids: CASMGTGSVEKLFF. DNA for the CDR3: TGTGCCAGTATGGGGACAGGGAGCGTTGAAAAACTGTTTTTT.

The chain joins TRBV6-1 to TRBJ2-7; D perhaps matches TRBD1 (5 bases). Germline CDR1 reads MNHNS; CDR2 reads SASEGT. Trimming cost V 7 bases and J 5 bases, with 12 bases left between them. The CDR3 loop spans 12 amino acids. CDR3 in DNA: TGTGCCAGCACCCGACAGACCGACGAGCAGTACTTC. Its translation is CASTRQTDEQYF.

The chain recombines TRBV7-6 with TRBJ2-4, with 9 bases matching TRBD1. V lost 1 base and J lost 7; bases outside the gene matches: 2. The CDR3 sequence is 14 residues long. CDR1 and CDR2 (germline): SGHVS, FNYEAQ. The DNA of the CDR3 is TGTGCCAGCAGCTTAGGAGGACAGGGGAACATTCAGTACTTC. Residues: CASSLGGQGNIQYF.

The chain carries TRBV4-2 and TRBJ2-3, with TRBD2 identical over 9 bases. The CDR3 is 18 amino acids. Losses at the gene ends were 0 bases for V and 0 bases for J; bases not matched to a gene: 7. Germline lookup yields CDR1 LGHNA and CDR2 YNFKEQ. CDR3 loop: CASSQESGGRASTDTQYF. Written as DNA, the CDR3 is TGTGCCAGCAGCCAAGAGAGTGGCGGGAGGGCTAGCACAGATACGCAGTATTTT.

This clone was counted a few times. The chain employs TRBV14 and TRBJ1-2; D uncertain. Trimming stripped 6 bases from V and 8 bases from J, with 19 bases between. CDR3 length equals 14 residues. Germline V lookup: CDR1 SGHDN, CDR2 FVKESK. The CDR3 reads CASSPTMALGGYTF. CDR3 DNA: TGTGCCAGCAGTCCAACGATGGCCCTGGGCGGCTACACCTTC.

CDR3 nucleotide sequence: TGTGCCAGCGTACCCACCGTCAGTCAGCCCCAGCATTTT. Protein sequence: CASVPTVSQPQHF. This chain connects TRBV27 to TRBJ1-5; D call uncertain. CDR3 length: 13 residues. Germline values: CDR1 MNHEY, CDR2 SMNVEV (reference sequence). Trimming cost V 8 bases and J 6 bases, with 14 bases left between them.

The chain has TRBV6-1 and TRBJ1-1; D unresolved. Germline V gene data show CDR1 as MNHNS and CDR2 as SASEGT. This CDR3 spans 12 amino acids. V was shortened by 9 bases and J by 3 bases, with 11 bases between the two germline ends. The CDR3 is CASTLMDTEAFF. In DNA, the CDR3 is TGTGCCAGTACACTGATGGACACTGAAGCTTTCTTT.

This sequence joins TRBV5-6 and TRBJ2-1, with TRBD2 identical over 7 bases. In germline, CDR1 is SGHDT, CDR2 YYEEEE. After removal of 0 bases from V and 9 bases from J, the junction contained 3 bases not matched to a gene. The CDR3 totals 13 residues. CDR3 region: CASSLEERGEQFF. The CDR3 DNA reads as TGTGCCAGCAGCTTGGAAGAGCGGGGTGAGCAGTTCTTC.

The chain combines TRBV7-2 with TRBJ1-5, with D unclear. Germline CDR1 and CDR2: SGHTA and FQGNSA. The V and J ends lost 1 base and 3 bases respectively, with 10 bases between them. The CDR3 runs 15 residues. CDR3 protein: CASSLGGRFNQPQHF. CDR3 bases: TGTGCCAGCAGCTTAGGTGGACGGTTCAATCAGCCCCAGCATTTT.

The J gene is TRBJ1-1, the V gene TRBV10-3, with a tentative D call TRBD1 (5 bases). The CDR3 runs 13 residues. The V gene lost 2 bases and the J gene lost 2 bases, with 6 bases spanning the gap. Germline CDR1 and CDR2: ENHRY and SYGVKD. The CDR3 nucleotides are TGTGCCATCAGTGAGAGGGGAAACACTGAAGCTTTCTTT. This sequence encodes CAISERGNTEAFF.

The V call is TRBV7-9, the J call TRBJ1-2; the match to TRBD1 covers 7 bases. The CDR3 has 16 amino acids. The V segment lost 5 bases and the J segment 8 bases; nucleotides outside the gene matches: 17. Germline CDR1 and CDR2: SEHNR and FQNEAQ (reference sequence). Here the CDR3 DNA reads TGTGCCAGCAGCGCCGTTAACCGGGACTCCAGGGGGGGCTACACCTTC. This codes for CASSAVNRDSRGGYTF.

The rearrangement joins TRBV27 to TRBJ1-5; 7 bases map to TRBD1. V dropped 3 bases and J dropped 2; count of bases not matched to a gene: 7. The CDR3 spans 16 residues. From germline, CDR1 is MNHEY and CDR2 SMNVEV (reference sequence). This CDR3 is CASSLNRGSGNQPQHF. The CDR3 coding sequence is TGTGCCAGCAGTTTGAACAGGGGTAGCGGCAATCAGCCCCAGCATTTT.

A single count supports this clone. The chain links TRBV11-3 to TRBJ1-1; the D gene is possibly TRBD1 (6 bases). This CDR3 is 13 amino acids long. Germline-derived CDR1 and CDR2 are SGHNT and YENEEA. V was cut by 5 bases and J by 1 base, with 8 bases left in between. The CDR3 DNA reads TGTGCCAGCAGCGGACAGCCGAACACTGAAGCTTTCTTT. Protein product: CASSGQPNTEAFF.

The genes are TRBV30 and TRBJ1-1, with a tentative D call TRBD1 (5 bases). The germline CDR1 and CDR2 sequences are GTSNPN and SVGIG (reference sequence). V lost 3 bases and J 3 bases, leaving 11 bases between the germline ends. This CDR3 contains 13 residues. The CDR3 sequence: CAWSLQEDTEAFF. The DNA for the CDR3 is TGTGCCTGGAGCCTACAGGAGGACACTGAAGCTTTCTTT.